One sample yielded the 12 T cell receptor beta chains listed below, sequenced in a study of human T cells and chemical hapten exposure. Time point in this sample: patch test 2, 6 weeks after DPC sensitization. Treatment meaning: therapeutic diphenylcyclopropenone sensitization with weekly scalp DPC. TCRdb fed the RACE reads into MiXCR, producing one record per CDR3 protein. The data contain fewer than 95,000 distinct CDR3 sequences, approximately 10% of them singletons. The sequencing here drew on whole blood, taken in connection with sensitization to the hapten diphenylcyclopropenone (DPC). These receptor sequences come from a man aged 40-49 years with alopecia areata. Some clones in this sample may be carry-over from other donors' samples.

The chain joins TRBV6-2 or TRBV6-3 to TRBJ2-1, with 9 bases aligning to TRBD2. This CDR3 has 15 amino acids. Trimming at V came to 2 bases and at J to 12 bases, leaving 11 bases not matched to a gene. Germline values: CDR1 MNHEY, CDR2 SVGEGT. DNA of the CDR3: TGTGCCAGCAGTTACCCCGATTCTGGACTAGCGCTGCAGTTCTTC. Translated, it gives CASSYPDSGLALQFF.

This clonotype was counted a few times. One end of the junction does not line up with germline, which may come from a read error. In DNA form, the CDR3 reads TGTGCCAGCAGCCAGCGGGCTGCACAAGAGACCCAGTACTTC. The encoded protein is CASSQRAAQETQYF. The chain uses TRBV4-3 and TRBJ2-5; the D gene is possibly TRBD2 (6 bases). This CDR3 is built from 14 residues. Germline V gene data show CDR1 as LGHNA and CDR2 as YSLEER.

This clonotype was seen ten or more times. This chain joins TRBV27 and TRBJ1-2, with D possibly TRBD1 on 6 matching bases. The CDR3 extends over 14 amino acids. Germline V gene data show CDR1 as MNHEY and CDR2 as SMNVEV (reference sequence). The ends were cut back, 1 base at V and 8 bases at J, with 14 bases in the middle. CDR3: CASSLYREGFGYTF. In nucleotides, the CDR3 is TGTGCCAGCAGTTTATACAGGGAAGGGTTCGGCTACACCTTC.

This clonotype was seen ten or more times. V gene TRBV14 combines with J gene TRBJ1-2; D unresolved. Per the germline V gene, CDR1 is SGHDN and CDR2 is FVKESK. V gave up 0 bases and J gave up 2 bases, with 10 bases separating them. This CDR3 is built from 15 residues. The CDR3 region has the DNA TGTGCCAGCAGCCAAGATTATGTACCAAACTATGGCTACACCTTC. This codes for CASSQDYVPNYGYTF. The full variable domain, with the rest looked up from reference TRBV14 and TRBJ1-2, is EAGVTQFPSHSVIEKGQTVTLRCDPISGHDNLYWYRRVMGKEIKFLLHFVKESKQDESGMPNNRFLAERTGGTYSTLKVQPAELEDSGVYFCASSQDYVPNYGYTFGSGTRLTVV.

This clonotype was counted many times. The chain carries TRBV29-1 and TRBJ2-6; TRBD1 or TRBD2 may be the D gene (5 bases each). This CDR3 spans 19 amino acids. Trimming pared 0 bases from V and 0 bases from J, leaving 18 bases between. Germline V lookup: CDR1 SQVTM, CDR2 ANQGSEA. The CDR3 loop is CSVEDLQPGRISGANVLTF. CDR3 DNA: TGCAGCGTTGAAGATCTTCAGCCGGGGCGTATCTCTGGGGCCAACGTCCTGACTTTC.

This chain joins TRBV7-2 and TRBJ2-5; 8 positions match TRBD1. The CDR3 covers 16 residues. J gave up 5 bases and V 0 bases, and 8 bases lay outside the gene matches. CDR1 is SGHTA, CDR2 FQGNSA, per germline. The chain's CDR3 is CASSLAAQGVVETQYF. Here the CDR3 DNA reads TGTGCCAGCAGCTTAGCTGCACAGGGGGTGGTGGAGACCCAGTACTTC.

This clonotype was seen ten or more times. V and J are TRBV4-1 and TRBJ2-7; 11 bases are a match to TRBD2. The ends lost 5 bases at V and 2 bases at J; junction bases unmatched: 5. Germline values: CDR1 MGHRA, CDR2 YSYEKL. The CDR3 runs 15 residues. DNA for the CDR3: TGCGCCAGCAGCGAGTTAGCGGGAGGGCCCTACGAGCAGTACGTC. Its translation: CASSELAGGPYEQYV.

In this sample, this clonotype turned up a few times. The rearrangement joins TRBV12-3 or TRBV12-4 to TRBJ2-7, with D tentatively TRBD1 (6 bases). V was clipped by 5 bases and J by 1 base, with 18 bases between them. This CDR3 is 16 amino acids long. Written as DNA, the CDR3 is TGTGCCAGCAGTAATCGGTACAGGGTAACATCCTACGAGCAGTACGTC. It translates to CASSNRYRVTSYEQYV.

This clonotype has just a few counts. The rearrangement links TRBV6-5 to TRBJ2-2, with 11 bases identical to TRBD2. The V gene's germline CDR1 is MNHEY and CDR2 SVGAGI. The CDR3 sequence is 16 residues long. J lost 2 bases, V lost 6 bases, and 5 bases had no gene match. CDR3 sequence reads: CASRPTSGTNTGELFF. The CDR3 nucleotides are TGTGCCAGCAGGCCGACTAGCGGGACTAACACCGGGGAGCTGTTTTTT.

The chain employs TRBV2 and TRBJ2-1, with D possibly being TRBD1 (5 bases). CDR1 is SNHLY, CDR2 FYNNEI, per germline. This CDR3 comprises 12 residues. V was trimmed by 6 bases and J by 6 bases, leaving 9 bases between them. The CDR3 reads CASSIGANEQFF. The DNA of the CDR3 is TGTGCCAGCAGCATAGGGGCCAATGAGCAGTTCTTC.

There are a few counts of this clonotype. V is TRBV7-9 and J is TRBJ2-6, with D possibly being TRBD1 (6 bases). CDR3 length: 16 residues. V lost 5 bases, J lost 2 bases, and 13 bases lay in between. Per the germline V gene, CDR1 is SEHNR and CDR2 is FQNEAQ (reference sequence). The CDR3 bases are TGTGCCAGCAGCCCACAGGGTTCGGCTGGGGCCAACGTCCTGACTTTC. It specifies CASSPQGSAGANVLTF.

This chain joins TRBV20-1 and TRBJ2-7; D unresolved. V was pared by 5 bases and J by 0 bases, with 11 bases between. Germline assignment: CDR1 DFQATT and CDR2 SNEGSKA (reference sequence). CDR3 size: 13 residues. This CDR3 is CSASLGSSYEQYF. The CDR3 bases are TGCAGTGCTTCCCTTGGAAGCTCCTACGAGCAGTACTTC.